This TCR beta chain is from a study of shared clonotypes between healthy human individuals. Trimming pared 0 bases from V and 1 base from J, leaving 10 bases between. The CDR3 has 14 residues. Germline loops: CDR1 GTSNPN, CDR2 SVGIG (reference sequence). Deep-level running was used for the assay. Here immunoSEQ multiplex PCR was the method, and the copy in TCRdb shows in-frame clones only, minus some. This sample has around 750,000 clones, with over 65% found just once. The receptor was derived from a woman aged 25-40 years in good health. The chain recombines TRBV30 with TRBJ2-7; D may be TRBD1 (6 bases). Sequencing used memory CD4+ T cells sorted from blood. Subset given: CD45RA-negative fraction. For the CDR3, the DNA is TGTGCCTGGAGTGTACAGGGAAGATCCTACGAGCAGTACTTC. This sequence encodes CAWSVQGRSYEQYF.